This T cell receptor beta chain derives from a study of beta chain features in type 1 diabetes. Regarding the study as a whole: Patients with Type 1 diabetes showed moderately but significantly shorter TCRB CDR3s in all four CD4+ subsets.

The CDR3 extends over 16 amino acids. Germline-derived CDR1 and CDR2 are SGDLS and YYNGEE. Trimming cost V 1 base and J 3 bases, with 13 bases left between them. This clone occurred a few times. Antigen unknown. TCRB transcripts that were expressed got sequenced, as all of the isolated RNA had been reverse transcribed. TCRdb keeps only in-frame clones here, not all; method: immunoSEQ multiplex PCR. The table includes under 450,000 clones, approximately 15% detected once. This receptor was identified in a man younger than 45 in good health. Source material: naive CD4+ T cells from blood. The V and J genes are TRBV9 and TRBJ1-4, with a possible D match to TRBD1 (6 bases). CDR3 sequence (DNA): TGTGCCAGCAGCGTATCCCAGGGGTCGTCTAATGAAAAACTGTTTTTT. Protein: CASSVSQGSSNEKLFF. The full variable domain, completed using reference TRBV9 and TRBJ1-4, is DSGVTQTPKHLITATGQRVTLRCSPRSGDLSVYWYQQSLDQGLQFLIQYYNGEERAKGNILERFSAQQFPDLHSELNLSSLELGDSALYFCASSVSQGSSNEKLFFGSGTQLSVL.